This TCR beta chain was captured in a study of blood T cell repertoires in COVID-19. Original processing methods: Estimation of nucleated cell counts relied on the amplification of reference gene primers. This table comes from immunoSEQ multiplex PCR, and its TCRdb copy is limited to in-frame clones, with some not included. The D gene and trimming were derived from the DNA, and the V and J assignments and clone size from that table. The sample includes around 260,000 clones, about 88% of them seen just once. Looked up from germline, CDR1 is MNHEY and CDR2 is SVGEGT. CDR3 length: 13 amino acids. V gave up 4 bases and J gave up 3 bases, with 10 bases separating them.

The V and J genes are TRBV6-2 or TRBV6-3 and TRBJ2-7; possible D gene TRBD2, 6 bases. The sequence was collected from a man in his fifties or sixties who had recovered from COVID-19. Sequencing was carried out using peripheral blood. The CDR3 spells CASSLRTIYEQYF. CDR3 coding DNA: TGTGCCAGCAGTTTGAGGACTATCTACGAGCAGTACTTC.